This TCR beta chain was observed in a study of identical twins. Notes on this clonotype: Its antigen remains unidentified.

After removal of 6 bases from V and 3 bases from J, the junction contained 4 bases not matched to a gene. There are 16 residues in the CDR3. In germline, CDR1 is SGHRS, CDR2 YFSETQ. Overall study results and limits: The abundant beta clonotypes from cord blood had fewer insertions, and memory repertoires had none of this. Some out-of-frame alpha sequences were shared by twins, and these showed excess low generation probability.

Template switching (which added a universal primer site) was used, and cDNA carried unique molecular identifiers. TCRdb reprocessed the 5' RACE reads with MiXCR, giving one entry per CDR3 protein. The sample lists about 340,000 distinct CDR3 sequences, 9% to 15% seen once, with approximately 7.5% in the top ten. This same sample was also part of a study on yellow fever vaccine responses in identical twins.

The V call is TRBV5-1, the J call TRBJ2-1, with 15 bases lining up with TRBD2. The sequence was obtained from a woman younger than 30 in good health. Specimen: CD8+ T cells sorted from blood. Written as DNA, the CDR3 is TGCGCCAGCAAGGGACTAGCGGGAGGCCACTACAATGAGCAGTTCTTC. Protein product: CASKGLAGGHYNEQFF.